The TCR beta chain under discussion was sequenced for a study of cytomegalovirus exposure and HLA in healthy donors. PCR was performed using 60 Vbeta and 13 Jbeta primers. Some clones are missing from TCRdb's copy, which holds only in-frame ones; the method was immunoSEQ multiplex PCR. Of approximately 150,000 clones listed, approximately 78% are singletons. With regard to this clone: The antigen remains undetermined.

Whole-study findings and limits: CMV antigen specificity of a few CMV-associated chains was confirmed in vitro. Of the V segments, some could not be distinguished, including TRBV6-2 and TRBV6-3, and were excluded.

Germline V gene lookup returns CDR1 SGHAT and CDR2 FQNNGV. The CDR3 extends over 12 amino acids. The V gene end was trimmed by 3 bases and the J gene end by 10 bases; junction bases not matched to a gene: 4. The chain recombines TRBV11-2 with TRBJ2-3; 7 bases are a match to TRBD2. This TCR was sampled from a female donor in good health and CMV-seronegative. The material sequenced was PBMCs. CDR3 region: CASSLWTSAQYF. As DNA, the CDR3 is TGTGCCAGCAGCTTGTGGACTAGTGCGCAGTATTTT.